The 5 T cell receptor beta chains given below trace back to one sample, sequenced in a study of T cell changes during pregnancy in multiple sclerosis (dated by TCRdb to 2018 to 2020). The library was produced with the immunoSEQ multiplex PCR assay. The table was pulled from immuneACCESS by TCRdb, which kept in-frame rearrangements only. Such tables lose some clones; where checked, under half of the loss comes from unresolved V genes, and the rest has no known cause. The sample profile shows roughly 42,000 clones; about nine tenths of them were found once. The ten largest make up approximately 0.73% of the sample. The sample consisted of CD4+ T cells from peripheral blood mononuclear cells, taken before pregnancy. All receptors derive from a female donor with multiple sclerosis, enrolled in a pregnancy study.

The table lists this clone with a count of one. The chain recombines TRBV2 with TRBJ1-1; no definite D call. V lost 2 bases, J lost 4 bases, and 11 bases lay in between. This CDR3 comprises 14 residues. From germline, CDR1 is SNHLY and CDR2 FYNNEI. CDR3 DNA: TGTGCCAGCAGTGAATTGGTGTCGAGCACTGAAGCTTTCTTT. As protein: CASSELVSSTEAFF.

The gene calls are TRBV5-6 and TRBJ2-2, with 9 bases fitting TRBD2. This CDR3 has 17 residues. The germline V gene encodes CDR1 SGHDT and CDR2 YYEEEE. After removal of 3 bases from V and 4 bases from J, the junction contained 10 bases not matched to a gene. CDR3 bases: TGTGCCAGCAGCTGGGGATGGAGCGGGGGGACCACCGGGGAGCTGTTTTTT. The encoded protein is CASSWGWSGGTTGELFF.

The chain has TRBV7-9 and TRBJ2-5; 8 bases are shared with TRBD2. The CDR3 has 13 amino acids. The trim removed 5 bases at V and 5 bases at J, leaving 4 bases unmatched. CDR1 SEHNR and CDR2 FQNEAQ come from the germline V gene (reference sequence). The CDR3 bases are TGTGCCAGCAGCCCGCGGGGGGTTGAGACCCAGTACTTC. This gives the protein CASSPRGVETQYF.

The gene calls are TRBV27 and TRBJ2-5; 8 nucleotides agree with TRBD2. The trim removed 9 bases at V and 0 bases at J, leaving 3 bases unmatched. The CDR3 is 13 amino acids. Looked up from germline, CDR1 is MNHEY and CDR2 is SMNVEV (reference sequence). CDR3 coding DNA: TGTGCCAGTTCGGGGGGGAACCAAGAGACCCAGTACTTC. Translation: CASSGGNQETQYF.

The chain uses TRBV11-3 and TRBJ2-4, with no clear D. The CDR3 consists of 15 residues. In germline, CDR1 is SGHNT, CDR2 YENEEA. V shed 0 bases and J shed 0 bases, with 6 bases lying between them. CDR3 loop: CASSLESPAKNIQYF. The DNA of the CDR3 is TGTGCCAGCAGCTTAGAGTCTCCAGCCAAAAACATTCAGTACTTC.